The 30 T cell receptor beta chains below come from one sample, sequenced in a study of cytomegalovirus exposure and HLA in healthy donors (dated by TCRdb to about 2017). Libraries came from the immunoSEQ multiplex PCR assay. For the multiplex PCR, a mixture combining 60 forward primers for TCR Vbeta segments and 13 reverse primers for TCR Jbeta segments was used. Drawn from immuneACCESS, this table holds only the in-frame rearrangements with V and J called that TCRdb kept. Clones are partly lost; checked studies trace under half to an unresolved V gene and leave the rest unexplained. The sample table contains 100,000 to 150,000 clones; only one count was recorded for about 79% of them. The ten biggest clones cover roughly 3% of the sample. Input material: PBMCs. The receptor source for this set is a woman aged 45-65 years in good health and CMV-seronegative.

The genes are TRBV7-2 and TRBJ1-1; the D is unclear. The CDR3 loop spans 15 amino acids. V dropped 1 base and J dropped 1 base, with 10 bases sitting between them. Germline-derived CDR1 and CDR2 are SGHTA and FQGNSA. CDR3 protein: CASSLVRVSNTEAFF. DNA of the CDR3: TGTGCCAGCAGCTTAGTACGGGTATCGAACACTGAAGCTTTCTTT.

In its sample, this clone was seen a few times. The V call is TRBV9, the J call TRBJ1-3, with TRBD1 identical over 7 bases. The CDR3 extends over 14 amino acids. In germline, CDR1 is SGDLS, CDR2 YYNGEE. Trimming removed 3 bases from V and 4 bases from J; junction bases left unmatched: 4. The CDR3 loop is CASSAVTGGNTIYF. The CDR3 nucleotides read TGTGCCAGCAGCGCAGTGACAGGGGGAAACACCATATATTTT.

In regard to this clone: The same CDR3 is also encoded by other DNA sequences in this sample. CDR3 nucleotide sequence: TGTGCCAGCAGCCTAGGACTAGCGGGGGGCACCGGGGAGCTGTTTTTT. Protein product: CASSLGLAGGTGELFF. The chain joins TRBV7-3 to TRBJ2-2; 14 positions match TRBD2. Per the germline V gene, CDR1 is SGHTA and CDR2 is FQGTGA. Losses at the gene ends were 5 bases for V and 4 bases for J; bases not matched to a gene: 3. CDR3 size: 16 residues.

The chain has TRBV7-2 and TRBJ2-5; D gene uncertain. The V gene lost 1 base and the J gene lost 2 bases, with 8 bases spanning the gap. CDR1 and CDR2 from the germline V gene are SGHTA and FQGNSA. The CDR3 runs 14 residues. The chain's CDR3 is CASSLVTGQETQYF. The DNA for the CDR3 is TGTGCCAGCAGCTTAGTTACCGGGCAAGAGACCCAGTACTTC.

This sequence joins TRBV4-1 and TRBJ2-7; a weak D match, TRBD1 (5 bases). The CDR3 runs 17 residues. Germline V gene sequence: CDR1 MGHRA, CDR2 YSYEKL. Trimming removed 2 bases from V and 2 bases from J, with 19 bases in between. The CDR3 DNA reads TGCGCCAGCAGCCAACCATTTCATGCAGGGAACACCTACGAGCAGTACTTC. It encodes CASSQPFHAGNTYEQYF.

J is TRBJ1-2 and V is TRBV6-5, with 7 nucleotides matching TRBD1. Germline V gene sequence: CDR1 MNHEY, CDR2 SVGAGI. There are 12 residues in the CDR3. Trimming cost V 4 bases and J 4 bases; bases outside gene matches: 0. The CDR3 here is CASSSGGYGYTF. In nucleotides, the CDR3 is TGTGCCAGCAGTTCAGGGGGCTATGGCTACACCTTC.

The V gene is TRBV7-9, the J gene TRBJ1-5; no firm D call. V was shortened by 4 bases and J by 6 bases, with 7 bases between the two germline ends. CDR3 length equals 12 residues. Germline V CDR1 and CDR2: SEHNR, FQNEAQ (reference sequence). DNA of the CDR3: TGTGCCAGCAGCTACCCGGGTCAGCCCCAGCATTTT. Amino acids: CASSYPGQPQHF.

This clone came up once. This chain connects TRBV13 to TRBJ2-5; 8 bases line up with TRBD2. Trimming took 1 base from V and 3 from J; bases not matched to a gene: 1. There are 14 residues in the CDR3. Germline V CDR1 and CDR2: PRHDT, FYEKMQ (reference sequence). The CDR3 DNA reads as TGTGCCAGCAGCTTAGCGGGAGGGAAAGAGACCCAGTACTTC. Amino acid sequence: CASSLAGGKETQYF.

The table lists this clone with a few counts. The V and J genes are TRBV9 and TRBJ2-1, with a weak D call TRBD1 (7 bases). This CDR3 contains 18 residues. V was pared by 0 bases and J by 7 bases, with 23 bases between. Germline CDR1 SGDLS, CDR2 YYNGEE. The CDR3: CASSVATGGGAWGNEQFF. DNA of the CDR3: TGTGCCAGCAGCGTAGCTACTGGAGGGGGCGCTTGGGGTAATGAGCAGTTCTTC.

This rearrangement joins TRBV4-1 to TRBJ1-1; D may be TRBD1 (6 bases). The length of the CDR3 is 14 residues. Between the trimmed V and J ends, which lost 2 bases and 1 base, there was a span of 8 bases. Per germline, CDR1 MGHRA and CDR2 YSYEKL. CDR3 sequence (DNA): TGCGCCAGCAGCCAACAGGGGTGGAACACTGAAGCTTTCTTT. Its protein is CASSQQGWNTEAFF.

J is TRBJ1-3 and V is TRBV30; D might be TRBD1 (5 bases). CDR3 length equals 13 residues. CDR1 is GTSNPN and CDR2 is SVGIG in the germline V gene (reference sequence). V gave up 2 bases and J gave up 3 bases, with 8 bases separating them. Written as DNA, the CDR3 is TGTGCCTGGAGTCGGGGGAGTGGAAACACCATATATTTT. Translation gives CAWSRGSGNTIYF.

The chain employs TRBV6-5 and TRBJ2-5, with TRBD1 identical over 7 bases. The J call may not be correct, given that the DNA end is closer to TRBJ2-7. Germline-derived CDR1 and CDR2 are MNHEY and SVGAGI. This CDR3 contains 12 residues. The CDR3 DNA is TGTGCCAGCAGGTACAGACAGGGCGAGCAGTACTTC. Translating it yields CASRYRQGEQYF.

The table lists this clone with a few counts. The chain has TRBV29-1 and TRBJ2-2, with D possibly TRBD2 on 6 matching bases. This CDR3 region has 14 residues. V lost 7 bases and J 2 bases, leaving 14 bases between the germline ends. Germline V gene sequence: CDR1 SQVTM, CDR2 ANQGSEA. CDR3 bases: TGCAGCGGTCAGGAGGGCGGTAACACCGGGGAGCTGTTTTTT. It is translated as CSGQEGGNTGELFF.

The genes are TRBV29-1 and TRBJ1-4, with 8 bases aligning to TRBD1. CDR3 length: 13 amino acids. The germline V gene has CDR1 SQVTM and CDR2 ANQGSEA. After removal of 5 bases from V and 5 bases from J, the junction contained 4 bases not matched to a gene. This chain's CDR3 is CSVTRTGNEKLFF. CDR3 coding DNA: TGCAGCGTTACCCGGACAGGGAATGAAAAACTGTTTTTT.

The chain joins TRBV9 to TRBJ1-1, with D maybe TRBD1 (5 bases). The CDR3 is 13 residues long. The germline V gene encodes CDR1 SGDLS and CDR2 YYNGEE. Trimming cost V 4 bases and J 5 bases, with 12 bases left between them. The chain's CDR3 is CASSFEGVTEAFF. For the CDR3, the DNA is TGTGCCAGCAGCTTCGAAGGGGTTACTGAAGCTTTCTTT.

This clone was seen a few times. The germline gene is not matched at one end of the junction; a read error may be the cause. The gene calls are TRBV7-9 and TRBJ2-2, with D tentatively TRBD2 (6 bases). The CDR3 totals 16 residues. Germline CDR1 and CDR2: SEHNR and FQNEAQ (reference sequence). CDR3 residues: CSSSFIVTSRDGELFF. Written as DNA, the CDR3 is TGTTCCAGCAGCTTCATAGTGACTAGTAGAGACGGGGAGCTGTTTTTT.

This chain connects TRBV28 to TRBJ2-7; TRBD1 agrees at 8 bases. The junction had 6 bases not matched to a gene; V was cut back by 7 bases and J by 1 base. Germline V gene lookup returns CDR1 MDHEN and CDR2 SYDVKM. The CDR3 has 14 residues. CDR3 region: CASIETGASYEQYF. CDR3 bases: TGTGCCAGCATAGAGACAGGGGCTTCCTACGAGCAGTACTTC.

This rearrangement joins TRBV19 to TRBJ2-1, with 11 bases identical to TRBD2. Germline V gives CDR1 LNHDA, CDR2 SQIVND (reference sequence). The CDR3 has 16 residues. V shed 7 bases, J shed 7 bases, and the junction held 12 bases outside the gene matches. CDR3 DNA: TGTGCCAGTATGGATATAGCGGGAGGGGGGGGGAATGAGCAGTTCTTC. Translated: CASMDIAGGGGNEQFF.

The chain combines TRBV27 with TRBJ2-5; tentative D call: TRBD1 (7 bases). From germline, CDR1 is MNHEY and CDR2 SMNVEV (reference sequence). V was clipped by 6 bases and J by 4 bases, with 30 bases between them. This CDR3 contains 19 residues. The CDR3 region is CASSYTGVGMVGGVETQYF. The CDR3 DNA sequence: TGTGCCAGCAGCTATACAGGGGTAGGAATGGTCGGGGGAGTAGAGACCCAGTACTTC.

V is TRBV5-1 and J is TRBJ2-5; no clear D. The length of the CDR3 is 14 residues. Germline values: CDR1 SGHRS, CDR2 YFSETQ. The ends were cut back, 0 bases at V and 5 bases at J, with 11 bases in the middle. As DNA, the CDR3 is TGCGCCAGCAGCTTGGAAGTATCCCGGGAGACCCAGTACTTC. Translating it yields CASSLEVSRETQYF. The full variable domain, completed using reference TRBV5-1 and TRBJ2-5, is KAGVTQTPRYLIKTRGQQVTLSCSPISGHRSVSWYQQTPGQGLQFLFEYFSETQRNKGNFPGRFSGRQFSNSRSEMNVSTLELGDSALYLCASSLEVSRETQYFGPGTRLLVL.

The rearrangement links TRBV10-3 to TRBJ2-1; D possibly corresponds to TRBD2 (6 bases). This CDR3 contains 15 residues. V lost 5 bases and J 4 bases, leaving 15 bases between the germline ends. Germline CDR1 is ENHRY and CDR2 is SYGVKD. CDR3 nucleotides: TGTGCCATCAGTCCCGGGACTTACTTATACAATGAGCAGTTCTTC. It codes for CAISPGTYLYNEQFF.

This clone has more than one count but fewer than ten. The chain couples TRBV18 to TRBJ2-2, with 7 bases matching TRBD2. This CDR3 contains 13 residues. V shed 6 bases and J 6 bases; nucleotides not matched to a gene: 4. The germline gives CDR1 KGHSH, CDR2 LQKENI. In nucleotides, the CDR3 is TGTGCCAGCTCTGCGGGAGCGGCCGGGGAGCTGTTTTTT. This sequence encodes CASSAGAAGELFF.

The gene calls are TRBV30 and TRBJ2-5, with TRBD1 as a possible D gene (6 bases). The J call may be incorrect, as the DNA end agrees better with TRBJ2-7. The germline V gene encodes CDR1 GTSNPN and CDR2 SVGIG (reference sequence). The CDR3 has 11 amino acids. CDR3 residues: CAWGTSYEQYF. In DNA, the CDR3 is TGTGCCTGGGGGACATCCTACGAGCAGTACTTC.

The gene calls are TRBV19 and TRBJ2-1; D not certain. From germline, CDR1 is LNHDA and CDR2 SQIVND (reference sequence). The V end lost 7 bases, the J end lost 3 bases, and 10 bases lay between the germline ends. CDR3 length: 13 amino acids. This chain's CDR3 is CASNPLGYNEQFF. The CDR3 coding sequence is TGTGCCAGTAATCCACTTGGCTACAATGAGCAGTTCTTC.

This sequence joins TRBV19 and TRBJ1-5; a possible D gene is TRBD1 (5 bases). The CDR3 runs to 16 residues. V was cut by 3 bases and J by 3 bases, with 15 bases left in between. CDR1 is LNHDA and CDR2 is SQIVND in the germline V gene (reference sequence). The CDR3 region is CASSISPRQSNQPQHF. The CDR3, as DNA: TGTGCCAGTAGTATTTCTCCCCGACAGTCCAATCAGCCCCAGCATTTT.

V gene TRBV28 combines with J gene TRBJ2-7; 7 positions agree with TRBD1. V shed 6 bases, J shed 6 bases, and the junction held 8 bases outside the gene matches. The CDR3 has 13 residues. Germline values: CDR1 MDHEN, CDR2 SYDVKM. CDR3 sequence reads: CASSDSSGGEQYF. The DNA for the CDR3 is TGTGCCAGCAGCGACAGTTCAGGGGGCGAGCAGTACTTC.

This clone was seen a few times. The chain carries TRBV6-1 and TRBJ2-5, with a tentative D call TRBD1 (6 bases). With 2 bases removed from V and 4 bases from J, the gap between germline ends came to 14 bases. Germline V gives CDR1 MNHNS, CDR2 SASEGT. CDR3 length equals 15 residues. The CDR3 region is CASSETKGGSETQYF. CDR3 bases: TGTGCCAGCAGTGAAACCAAAGGGGGATCAGAGACCCAGTACTTC.

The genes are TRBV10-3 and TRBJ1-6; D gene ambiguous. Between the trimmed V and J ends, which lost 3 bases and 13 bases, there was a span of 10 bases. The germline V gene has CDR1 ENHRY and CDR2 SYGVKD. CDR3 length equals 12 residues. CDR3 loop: CAISDGDRPLHF. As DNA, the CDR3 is TGTGCCATCAGTGACGGGGATAGGCCCCTCCACTTT.

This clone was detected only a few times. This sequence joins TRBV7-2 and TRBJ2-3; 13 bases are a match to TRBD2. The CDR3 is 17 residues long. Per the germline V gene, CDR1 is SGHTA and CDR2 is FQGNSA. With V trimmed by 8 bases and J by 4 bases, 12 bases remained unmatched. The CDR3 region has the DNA TGTGCCAGCTCCTGGGGGGGGACTAGCGGGATTGCAGATACGCAGTATTTT. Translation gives CASSWGGTSGIADTQYF.

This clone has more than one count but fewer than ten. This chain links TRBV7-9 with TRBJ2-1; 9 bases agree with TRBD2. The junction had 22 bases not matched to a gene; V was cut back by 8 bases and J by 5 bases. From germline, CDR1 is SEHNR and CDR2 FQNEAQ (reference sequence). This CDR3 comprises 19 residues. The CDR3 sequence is CASPTRWVAGEGVHNEQFF. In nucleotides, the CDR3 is TGTGCCAGCCCGACAAGATGGGTAGCGGGAGAGGGTGTGCACAATGAGCAGTTCTTC.